The next 8 T cell receptor beta chains were all read from a single sample in a study of cytomegalovirus exposure and HLA in healthy donors. The PCR used 60 Vbeta and 13 Jbeta primers. Here immunoSEQ multiplex PCR was the method, and the copy in TCRdb shows in-frame clones only, minus some. This sample has approximately 130,000 clones; around 75% occur once, and the top ten carry 2.9%. Sequenced input: PBMCs. These receptors all stem from a woman between 40 and 55 years old in good health and CMV-seropositive.

This chain uses TRBV7-8 with TRBJ1-4; the match to TRBD1 covers 8 bases. The CDR3 has 15 amino acids. The junction had 2 bases not matched to a gene; V was cut back by 2 bases and J by 3 bases. CDR1 SGHVS and CDR2 FQNEAQ come from the germline V gene. The CDR3 region is CASSLQTGANEKLFF. CDR3 DNA: TGTGCCAGCAGCTTACAGACAGGGGCTAATGAAAAACTGTTTTTT.

This chain joins TRBV28 and TRBJ1-2; 7 bases map to TRBD1. This CDR3 is built from 13 residues. The trim removed 3 bases at V and 8 bases at J, leaving 6 bases unmatched. CDR1 is MDHEN, CDR2 SYDVKM, per germline. CDR3 sequence: CASSLDRPGGYTF. CDR3 sequence (DNA): TGTGCCAGCAGTTTGGACAGGCCAGGCGGCTACACCTTC.

Concerning this clone itself: The junction shows a germline mismatch at one end, possibly a read error. The chain couples TRBV14 to TRBJ1-2; D is unresolved. Germline CDR1 SGHDN, CDR2 FVKESK. The CDR3 extends over 8 amino acids. The CDR3 reads CASSPLAF. The CDR3 region has the DNA TGTGCCAGCAGCCCACTCGCCTTC.

In its sample, this clone was seen once. The rearrangement links TRBV27 to TRBJ2-3, with TRBD2 identical over 9 bases. There are 17 residues in the CDR3. V gave up 4 bases and J gave up 2 bases; unmatched junction bases: 10. Per germline, CDR1 MNHEY and CDR2 SMNVEV (reference sequence). CDR3: CASSYRRLAGPTDTQYF. The CDR3, as DNA: TGTGCCAGCAGTTACCGTCGTCTAGCGGGACCCACAGATACGCAGTATTTT.

In its sample, this clone was seen once. The rearrangement uses TRBV29-1 and TRBJ2-1, with a tentative D call TRBD2 (5 bases). From germline, CDR1 is SQVTM and CDR2 ANQGSEA. This CDR3 spans 12 amino acids. Trimming pared 7 bases from V and 8 bases from J, leaving 15 bases between. The chain's CDR3 is CSGAGGYDEQFF. CDR3 coding DNA: TGCAGCGGGGCAGGAGGTTACGATGAGCAGTTCTTC.

This clone has only a few counts. The rearrangement links TRBV28 to TRBJ2-7, with 8 bases aligning to TRBD2. Germline loops: CDR1 MDHEN, CDR2 SYDVKM. V shed 5 bases, J shed 7 bases, and the junction held 13 bases outside the gene matches. The CDR3 covers 15 residues. CDR3 sequence: CASSPRSTGGREQYF. As DNA, the CDR3 is TGTGCCAGCAGTCCCCGCTCGACGGGAGGGCGTGAGCAGTACTTC.

The chain is built from TRBV27 and TRBJ2-1; the D gene is possibly TRBD2 (6 bases). Germline CDR1 and CDR2: MNHEY and SMNVEV (reference sequence). V was trimmed by 1 base and J by 4 bases, leaving 14 bases between them. CDR3 size: 16 residues. Here the CDR3 reads CASSLLGGIGYNEQFF. CDR3 in DNA: TGTGCCAGCAGTTTATTGGGCGGGATTGGGTACAATGAGCAGTTCTTC.

The J gene is TRBJ1-3, the V gene TRBV2; 9 nucleotides line up with TRBD1. CDR1 and CDR2 from the germline V gene are SNHLY and FYNNEI. CDR3 length: 16 residues. V trimming: 6 bases; J trimming: 3 bases; junction bases outside the gene matches: 9. This chain's CDR3 is CASRQGQGFGGNTIYF. The CDR3 DNA is TGTGCCAGCAGACAAGGACAGGGGTTCGGTGGAAACACCATATATTTT.